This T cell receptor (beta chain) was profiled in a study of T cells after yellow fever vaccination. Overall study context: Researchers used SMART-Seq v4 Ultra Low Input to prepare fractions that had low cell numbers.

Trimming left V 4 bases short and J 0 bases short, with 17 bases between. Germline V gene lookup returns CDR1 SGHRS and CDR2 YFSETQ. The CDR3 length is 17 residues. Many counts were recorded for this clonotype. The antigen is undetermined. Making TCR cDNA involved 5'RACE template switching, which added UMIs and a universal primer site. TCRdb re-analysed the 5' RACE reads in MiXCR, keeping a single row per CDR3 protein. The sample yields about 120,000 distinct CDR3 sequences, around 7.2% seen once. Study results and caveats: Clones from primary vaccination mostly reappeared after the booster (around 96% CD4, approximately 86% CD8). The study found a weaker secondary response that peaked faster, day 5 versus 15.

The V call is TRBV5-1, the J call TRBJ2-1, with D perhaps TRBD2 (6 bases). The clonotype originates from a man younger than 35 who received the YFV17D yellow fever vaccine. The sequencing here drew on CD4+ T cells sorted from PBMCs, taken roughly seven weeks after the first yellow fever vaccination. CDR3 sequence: CASSRGGALPSYNEQFF. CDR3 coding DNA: TGCGCCAGCAGCCGGGGCGGGGCCCTCCCCTCCTACAATGAGCAGTTCTTC.